This passage covers 29 T cell receptor beta chains from one sample sequenced in a study of early T cells in non-severe SARS-CoV-2 infection. TCRdb redid the calling of the 5' RACE reads with MiXCR, one entry per CDR3 protein. The table lists some 77,000 distinct CDR3 sequences, roughly 16% of them singletons, with 2.9% in the top ten. The sample was whole blood. These receptor sequences come from an adult who was a healthcare worker with PCR-confirmed SARS-CoV-2 infection or an uninfected control (not recorded which).

This chain uses TRBV5-1 with TRBJ2-7, with 14 bases fitting TRBD2. J lost 4 bases, V lost 1 base, and 10 bases had no gene match. The CDR3 is 18 residues long. Germline loops: CDR1 SGHRS, CDR2 YFSETQ. CDR3 loop: CASSLSTSGTSGSYEQYF. The CDR3 bases are TGCGCCAGCAGCTTGTCAACTTCCGGGACTAGCGGGAGTTACGAGCAGTACTTC.

This chain links TRBV5-5 with TRBJ2-7, with D perhaps matching TRBD1 (5 bases). The CDR3 length is 14 residues. Trimming removed 1 base at V and 2 bases at J, with 10 bases between. Germline V gene lookup returns CDR1 SGHKS and CDR2 YYEKEE (reference sequence). DNA for the CDR3: TGTGCCAGCAGCTTGTCGGCAGGGCCCTACGAGCAGTACTTC. This encodes CASSLSAGPYEQYF.

A note on this clonotype: One junction end disagrees with the germline gene, perhaps due to a read error. The chain joins TRBV7-7 to TRBJ2-3; TRBD1 matches at 7 bases. The CDR3 extends over 15 amino acids. Per germline, CDR1 SSHAT and CDR2 FNYEAQ (reference sequence). The CDR3 spells CASSLGAGGADTQYF. The CDR3 nucleotides read TGTGCTAGCAGCTTAGGGGCAGGGGGAGCAGATACGCAGTATTTT.

This clonotype showed up just once. The chain joins TRBV18 to TRBJ1-2, with unresolved D. V was shortened by 1 base and J by 6 bases, with 9 bases between the two germline ends. This CDR3 is 13 amino acids long. Germline loops: CDR1 KGHSH, CDR2 LQKENI. The CDR3 bases are TGTGCCAGCTCACCACGTGAGATCGATGGCTACACCTTC. Protein sequence: CASSPREIDGYTF. Supplemented by reference TRBV18 and TRBJ1-2, the full variable domain reads NAGVMQNPRHLVRRRGQEARLRCSPMKGHSHVYWYRQLPEEGLKFMVYLQKENIIDESGMPKERFSAEFPKEGPSILRIQQVVRGDSAAYFCASSPREIDGYTFGSGTRLTVV.

This sequence joins TRBV29-1 and TRBJ2-1; no firm D call. CDR1 is SQVTM and CDR2 is ANQGSEA in the germline V gene. The length of the CDR3 is 15 residues. Deletions cut 3 bases from V and 3 bases from J, with 15 bases between. CDR3 DNA sequence: TGCAGCGTTGAGGCCCGCAGCGAGAACTACAATGAGCAGTTCTTC. It translates to CSVEARSENYNEQFF.

This clonotype came up a few times. The chain joins TRBV23-1 to TRBJ2-5; 10 positions match TRBD1. TRBV23-1 is assigned to the ORF class and has an uncertain function. The CDR3 has 16 amino acids. Trimming at V came to 7 bases and at J to 1 base, leaving 9 bases not matched to a gene. The CDR3 is CASKVLGTGVQETQYF. In DNA form, the CDR3 reads TGCGCCAGCAAAGTTCTCGGGACAGGGGTCCAAGAGACCCAGTACTTC.

The DNA for the CDR3 is TGTGCCAGCAGTCTAGGAACATTGGACACTGAAGCTTTCTTT. Amino acids: CASSLGTLDTEAFF. The chain is built from TRBV28 and TRBJ1-1; D is uncertain. Trimming took off 5 bases at V and 3 bases at J, with 13 bases between the two ends. Germline CDR1 MDHEN, CDR2 SYDVKM. The CDR3 has 14 residues.

The chain joins TRBV12-3 or TRBV12-4 to TRBJ1-2, with D hard to call. V was shortened by 3 bases and J by 4 bases, with 9 bases between the two germline ends. This CDR3 is built from 13 residues. Here the CDR3 reads CASSFKVVYGYTF. The CDR3 region has the DNA TGTGCCAGCAGTTTTAAGGTGGTCTATGGCTACACCTTC.

This chain links TRBV20-1 with TRBJ1-1, with 7 bases fitting TRBD1. CDR1 and CDR2 (germline): DFQATT, SNEGSKA (reference sequence). V lost 4 bases to trimming and J lost 4 bases; unmatched junction nucleotides: 6. The CDR3 totals 13 residues. CDR3 DNA sequence: TGCAGTGCTACCCGGGACAGAAGCACTGAAGCTTTCTTT. Amino acids: CSATRDRSTEAFF.

V gene TRBV20-1 combines with J gene TRBJ2-2; possibly TRBD2 for D (6 bases). Germline lookup yields CDR1 DFQATT and CDR2 SNEGSKA (reference sequence). The CDR3 sequence is 17 residues long. Trimming left V 3 bases short and J 6 bases short, with 23 bases between. The CDR3 protein is CSARGSAKGRRAGELFF. In DNA, the CDR3 is TGCAGTGCTAGGGGGTCGGCAAAGGGAAGGAGGGCCGGGGAGCTGTTTTTT.

This clonotype was recorded a few times. This CDR3 is CASSPKETQSTEAFF. CDR3 nucleotide sequence: TGCGCCAGCAGCCCCAAGGAGACTCAAAGCACTGAAGCTTTCTTT. The chain recombines TRBV4-1 with TRBJ1-1; no firm D call. V gave up 4 bases and J gave up 4 bases, with 16 bases separating them. The CDR3 spans 15 residues. CDR1 and CDR2 (germline): MGHRA, YSYEKL.

This clonotype has only a few counts. The V and J genes are TRBV5-1 and TRBJ2-2, with TRBD2 matching over 8 bases. V trimming: 0 bases; J trimming: 6 bases; junction bases outside the gene matches: 7. Looked up from germline, CDR1 is SGHRS and CDR2 is YFSETQ. This CDR3 region has 16 residues. The CDR3 DNA is TGCGCCAGCAGCTTGGAAGGGACTAGGGCATCCGGGGAGCTGTTTTTT. Translating gives CASSLEGTRASGELFF.

This clonotype has just a few counts. The CDR3 here is CASSLQRGTEAFF. The CDR3 DNA follows: TGTGCCAGCAGTCTCCAGAGGGGGACTGAAGCTTTCTTT. The chain carries TRBV6-5 and TRBJ1-1, with D tentatively TRBD1 (6 bases). V lost 5 bases, J lost 5 bases, and 12 bases lay in between. Germline values: CDR1 MNHEY, CDR2 SVGAGI. The CDR3 length is 13 residues.

This rearrangement joins TRBV7-9 to TRBJ1-6, with TRBD1 matching 12 bases. Germline values: CDR1 SEHNR, CDR2 FQNEAQ (reference sequence). Trimming removed 6 bases from V and 7 bases from J; junction bases left unmatched: 10. The CDR3 is 17 amino acids. The CDR3 DNA reads as TGTGCCAGCAGTGACGGGACAGGGGGCTTCTGGAATTCACCCCTCCACTTT. Protein product: CASSDGTGGFWNSPLHF.

Many counts were recorded for this clonotype. This chain uses TRBV5-1 with TRBJ2-5, with TRBD1 matching over 9 bases. V dropped 0 bases and J dropped 4; count of bases not matched to a gene: 7. The CDR3 length is 16 residues. The V gene's germline CDR1 is SGHRS and CDR2 YFSETQ. The CDR3 DNA follows: TGCGCCAGCAGCTTGGCAACGGGACAGGGTGCAGAGACCCAGTACTTC. It is translated as CASSLATGQGAETQYF.

The CDR3 nucleotides read TGTGCCAGCACCCAAAGACTGGGTACTACCACCTACGAGCAGTACTTC. Its translation: CASTQRLGTTTYEQYF. V and J are TRBV6-5 and TRBJ2-7; D remains unclear. Germline V gene lookup returns CDR1 MNHEY and CDR2 SVGAGI. CDR3 length: 16 amino acids. The V end was cut by 7 bases, the J end by 2 bases, with 21 bases between.

This clonotype has a handful of counts. The chain carries TRBV12-3 or TRBV12-4 and TRBJ1-1; TRBD1 might be the D (5 bases). Trimming took 4 bases from V and 6 from J, leaving 18 bases between them. The CDR3 is 15 residues long. The CDR3 region is CASSSDRDRYSEAFF. CDR3 coding DNA: TGTGCCAGCAGTTCTGACCGGGACCGATATTCTGAAGCTTTCTTT.

The chain recombines TRBV18 with TRBJ2-1, with D perhaps matching TRBD1 or TRBD2 (6 bases each). Trimming took 4 bases from V and 6 from J, leaving 28 bases between them. This CDR3 is built from 19 residues. Germline V gene lookup returns CDR1 KGHSH and CDR2 LQKENI. The CDR3, as DNA: TGTGCCAGCTCACTCCATTCGACAGGATCAACCGCGGGGACCAATGAGCAGTTCTTC. This sequence encodes CASSLHSTGSTAGTNEQFF. Drawing the rest from reference TRBV18 and TRBJ2-1, the complete variable domain is NAGVMQNPRHLVRRRGQEARLRCSPMKGHSHVYWYRQLPEEGLKFMVYLQKENIIDESGMPKERFSAEFPKEGPSILRIQQVVRGDSAAYFCASSLHSTGSTAGTNEQFFGPGTRLTVL.

This clonotype was seen many times. The chain links TRBV6-6 to TRBJ1-4; a weak D match, TRBD1 (5 bases). Per the germline V gene, CDR1 is MNHNY and CDR2 is SVGAGI (reference sequence). Trimming removed 5 bases from V and 11 bases from J, with 12 bases in between. The CDR3 sequence is 12 residues long. In nucleotides, the CDR3 is TGTGCCAGCAGTCGGACGGAGGGGAAACTGTTTTTT. It codes for CASSRTEGKLFF.

The chain employs TRBV7-6 and TRBJ2-2; no clear D gene. CDR3 size: 17 residues. The germline gives CDR1 SGHVS, CDR2 FNYEAQ. Trimming stripped 2 bases from V and 0 bases from J, with 13 bases between. The CDR3: CASSLYPRTANTGELFF. The CDR3, as DNA: TGTGCCAGCAGCTTATACCCTCGAACGGCGAACACCGGGGAGCTGTTTTTT.

The rearrangement links TRBV5-4 to TRBJ1-5, with D perhaps matching TRBD1 (5 bases). CDR1 is SGHNT and CDR2 is YYREEE in the germline V gene (reference sequence). V dropped 3 bases and J dropped 1 base, with 8 bases sitting between them. This CDR3 spans 14 amino acids. The CDR3 region has the DNA TGTGCCAGCAGCTCCCGGGACAGCAATCAGCCCCAGCATTTT. Translated: CASSSRDSNQPQHF.

This clonotype was detected a few times. This chain links TRBV11-3 with TRBJ2-3; tentatively, D is TRBD1 (5 bases). Germline lookup yields CDR1 SGHNT and CDR2 YENEEA. Trimming shortened V by 1 base and J by 6 bases, and 11 bases separated the two germline ends. The CDR3 consists of 14 residues. The CDR3 nucleotides read TGTGCCAGCAGCTTAGCGGGCTCAGGGGATACGCAGTATTTT. Translated: CASSLAGSGDTQYF.

This clonotype showed up just a few times. This chain joins TRBV7-9 and TRBJ2-7; unclear D gene. The CDR3 has 14 residues. The V gene lost 3 bases and the J gene lost 1 base, with 10 bases spanning the gap. Germline loops: CDR1 SEHNR, CDR2 FQNEAQ (reference sequence). The CDR3 here is CASSFSGLSYEQYF. DNA of the CDR3: TGTGCCAGCAGCTTCTCGGGCCTGTCCTACGAGCAGTACTTC.

The chain links TRBV10-2 to TRBJ2-3; D call uncertain. Looked up from germline, CDR1 is WSHSY and CDR2 is SAAADI. V was pared by 8 bases and J by 2 bases, with 17 bases between. CDR3 length: 15 residues. DNA of the CDR3: TGCGCCAGCGTTAGTACAACGCAAGTCACAGATACGCAGTATTTT. This encodes CASVSTTQVTDTQYF.

The chain is built from TRBV28 and TRBJ1-1, with a possible D match to TRBD1 (6 bases). Germline values: CDR1 MDHEN, CDR2 SYDVKM. This CDR3 has 16 residues. Trimming took 8 bases from V and 3 from J, leaving 22 bases between them. CDR3 sequence reads: CASGKGGIHPDTEAFF. The CDR3 bases are TGTGCCAGCGGGAAAGGGGGGATTCATCCGGACACTGAAGCTTTCTTT.

The chain links TRBV7-6 to TRBJ2-3; no clear D. Trimming cost V 5 bases and J 1 base, with 13 bases left between them. Per germline, CDR1 SGHVS and CDR2 FNYEAQ. The CDR3 sequence is 15 residues long. The CDR3 sequence: CASSHSWAGTDTQYF. The CDR3 DNA is TGTGCCAGCAGCCACTCGTGGGCCGGCACAGATACGCAGTATTTT.

The chain links TRBV11-2 to TRBJ2-5; TRBD2 matches at 7 bases. Germline V CDR1 and CDR2: SGHAT, FQNNGV. The CDR3 is made up of 15 amino acids. V shed 2 bases and J 1 base; nucleotides not matched to a gene: 4. The CDR3 loop reads CASSLTGTIQETQYF. The CDR3 DNA reads as TGTGCCAGCAGCTTAACCGGGACTATCCAAGAGACCCAGTACTTC.

This clonotype was seen only a few times. The rearrangement joins TRBV28 to TRBJ1-5, with D perhaps matching TRBD1 (5 bases). Trimming took 7 bases from V and 9 from J, leaving 13 bases between them. Germline V gene lookup returns CDR1 MDHEN and CDR2 SYDVKM. The CDR3 extends over 12 amino acids. The CDR3, as DNA: TGTGCCAGCACCCCACCCGGGGGGCCCCAGCATTTT. Its protein is CASTPPGGPQHF.

In this sample, this clonotype turned up a few times. V usage is TRBV12-3 or TRBV12-4 and J usage is TRBJ2-3; a weak D match, TRBD2 (5 bases). V was clipped by 8 bases and J by 3 bases, with 15 bases between them. The CDR3 has 14 residues. As DNA, the CDR3 is TGTGCCAGCTCCTTGCGGGTAGGGACAGATACGCAGTATTTT. Its translation is CASSLRVGTDTQYF.